This T cell receptor beta chain was recovered during a study of human versus mouse CDR3 diversity and MHC coevolution. Details on this clone: Its antigen is undetermined.

Study-level points and caveats: In humans, T-cell selection involved six or seven MHC II alleles. The lowest clonal inequality scores came from two of three human donors. Human CDR3s averaged more deletions and insertions than mouse CDR3s.

TCRdb's copy holds only in-frame clones and misses some; the assay was immunoSEQ multiplex PCR. This sample yields tens of thousands of clones, of which 94% are seen a single time; approximately 20% belongs to the top ten. The specimen was naive CD4+ T cells from blood. Subset indicated: CD45RO-negative CD62L-positive naive CD4 T cells. This receptor was obtained from a person between 55 and 69 years old in good health.

The CDR3 bases are TGTGCCAGCAGCACTGGACAGGCCCACCAAGAGACCCAGTACTTC. Protein: CASSTGQAHQETQYF. The chain recombines TRBV5-4 with TRBJ2-5, with 7 bases fitting TRBD1. The CDR3 loop spans 15 amino acids. J was trimmed by 0 bases and V by 4 bases; bases with no gene match: 6. Per germline, CDR1 SGHNT and CDR2 YYREEE (reference sequence).